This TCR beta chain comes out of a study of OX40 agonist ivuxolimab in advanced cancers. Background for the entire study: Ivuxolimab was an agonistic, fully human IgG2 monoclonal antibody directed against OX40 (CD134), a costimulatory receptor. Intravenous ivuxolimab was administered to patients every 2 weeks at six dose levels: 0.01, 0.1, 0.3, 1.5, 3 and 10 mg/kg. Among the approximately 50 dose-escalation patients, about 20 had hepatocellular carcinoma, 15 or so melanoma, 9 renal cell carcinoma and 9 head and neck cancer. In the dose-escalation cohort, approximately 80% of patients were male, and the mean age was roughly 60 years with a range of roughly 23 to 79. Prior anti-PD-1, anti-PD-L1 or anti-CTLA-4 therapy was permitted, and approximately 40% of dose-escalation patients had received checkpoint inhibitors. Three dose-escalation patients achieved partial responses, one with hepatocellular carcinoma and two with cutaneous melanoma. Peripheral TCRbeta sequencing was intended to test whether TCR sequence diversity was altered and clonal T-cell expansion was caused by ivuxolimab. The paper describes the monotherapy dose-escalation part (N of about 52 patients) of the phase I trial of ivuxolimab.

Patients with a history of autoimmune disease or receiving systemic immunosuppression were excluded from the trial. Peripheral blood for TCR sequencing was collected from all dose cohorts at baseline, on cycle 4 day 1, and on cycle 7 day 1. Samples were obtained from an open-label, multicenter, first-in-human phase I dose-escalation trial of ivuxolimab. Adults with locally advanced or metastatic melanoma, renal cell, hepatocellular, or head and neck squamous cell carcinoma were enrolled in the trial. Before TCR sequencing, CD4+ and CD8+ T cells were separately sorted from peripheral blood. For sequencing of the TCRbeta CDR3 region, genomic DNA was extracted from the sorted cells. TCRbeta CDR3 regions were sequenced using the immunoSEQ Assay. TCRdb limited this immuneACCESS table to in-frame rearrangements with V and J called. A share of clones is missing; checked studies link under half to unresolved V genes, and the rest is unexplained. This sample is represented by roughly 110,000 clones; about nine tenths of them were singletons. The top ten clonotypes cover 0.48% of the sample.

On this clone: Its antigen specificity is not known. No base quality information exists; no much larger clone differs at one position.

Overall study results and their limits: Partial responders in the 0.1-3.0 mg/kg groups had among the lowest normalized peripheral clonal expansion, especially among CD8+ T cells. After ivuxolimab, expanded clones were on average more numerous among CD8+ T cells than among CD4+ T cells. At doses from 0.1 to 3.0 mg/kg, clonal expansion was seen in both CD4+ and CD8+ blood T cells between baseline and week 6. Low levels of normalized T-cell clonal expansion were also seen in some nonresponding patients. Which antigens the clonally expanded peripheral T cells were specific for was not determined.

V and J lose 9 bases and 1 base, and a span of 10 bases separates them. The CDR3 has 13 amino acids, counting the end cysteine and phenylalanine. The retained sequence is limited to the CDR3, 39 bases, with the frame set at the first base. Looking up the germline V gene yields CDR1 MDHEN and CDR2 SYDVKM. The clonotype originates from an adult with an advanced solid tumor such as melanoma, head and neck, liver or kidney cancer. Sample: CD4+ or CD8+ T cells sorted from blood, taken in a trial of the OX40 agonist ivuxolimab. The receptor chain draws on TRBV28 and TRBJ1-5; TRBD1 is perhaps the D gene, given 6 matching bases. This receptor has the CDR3 CASNTGSNQPQHF. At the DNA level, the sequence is TGTGCCAGTAACACAGGGAGCAATCAGCCCCAGCATTTT.